Reported below is one T cell receptor beta chain. The data are from a study of blood T cell repertoires in COVID-19. Overall study: Spain, Italy and the United States supplied samples that represented acute and convalescent COVID-19. The analysed material was cDNA or gDNA that came from T cells, B-cell-depleted T cells, or PBMCs.

This CDR3 comprises 17 residues. V lost 5 bases to trimming and J lost 5 bases; unmatched junction nucleotides: 13. Germline-derived CDR1 and CDR2 are MDHEN and SYDVKM. Under the authors' procedure: Reference gene primer amplification in the assay estimated nucleated cell counts. Using immunoSEQ multiplex PCR, the repertoire was profiled, and TCRdb retains in-frame clones only, with some absent. V, J and clone size derive from that table, while D and trimming were established from the DNA sequence. The table records nearly 110,000 clones, under 85% of them present only once. The chain has TRBV28 and TRBJ2-1, with 9 positions matching TRBD2. Material: peripheral blood. The receptor was isolated from a woman aged 55-69 years with acute or convalescent COVID-19. The chain's CDR3 is CASSPLVAGVVNNEQFF. The DNA of the CDR3 is TGTGCCAGCAGTCCCTTAGTAGCGGGAGTGGTCAACAATGAGCAGTTCTTC.